One and the same sample provided the 3 T cell receptor beta chains below, sequenced in a study of blood T cell repertoires in COVID-19. TCRdb's copy holds only in-frame clones and misses some; the assay was immunoSEQ multiplex PCR. The sample includes more than 250,000 clones, around 87% of them seen just once. What was sequenced was PBMCs or T cells enriched from blood (not recorded which). These receptor sequences come from a woman aged 18-29 years with acute COVID-19.

V is TRBV3-1 (or the pseudogene TRBV3-2) and J is TRBJ2-1, with D uncertain. This CDR3 is 15 amino acids long. Germline assignment: CDR1 LGHDT and CDR2 YNNKEL (reference sequence). V was cut by 5 bases and J by 2 bases, with 13 bases left in between. CDR3 in DNA: TGTGCCAGCAGCACCCCCACCAAGCCCTACAATGAGCAGTTCTTC. This translates into CASSTPTKPYNEQFF.

In this sample, this clone turned up a few times. CDR3 DNA: TGTGCCACCAGCAGGAGGGGTAGCGGGAGGGCCTACGAGCAGTACTTC. Its translation is CATSRRGSGRAYEQYF. The chain is built from TRBV15 and TRBJ2-7; 11 bases agree with TRBD2. CDR1 LNHNV and CDR2 YYDKDF come from the germline V gene (reference sequence). Unmatched junction bases numbered 6, after V lost 3 bases and J lost 2 bases. The CDR3 covers 16 residues.

The J gene is TRBJ2-1, the V gene TRBV10-2; the match to TRBD2 covers 9 bases. The CDR3 totals 14 residues. Unmatched junction bases numbered 7, after V lost 8 bases and J lost 5 bases. Per the germline V gene, CDR1 is WSHSY and CDR2 is SAAADI. CDR3 nucleotide sequence: TGCGCCAGCCAGACTAGCGGAACTAACAATGAGCAGTTCTTC. This codes for CASQTSGTNNEQFF.